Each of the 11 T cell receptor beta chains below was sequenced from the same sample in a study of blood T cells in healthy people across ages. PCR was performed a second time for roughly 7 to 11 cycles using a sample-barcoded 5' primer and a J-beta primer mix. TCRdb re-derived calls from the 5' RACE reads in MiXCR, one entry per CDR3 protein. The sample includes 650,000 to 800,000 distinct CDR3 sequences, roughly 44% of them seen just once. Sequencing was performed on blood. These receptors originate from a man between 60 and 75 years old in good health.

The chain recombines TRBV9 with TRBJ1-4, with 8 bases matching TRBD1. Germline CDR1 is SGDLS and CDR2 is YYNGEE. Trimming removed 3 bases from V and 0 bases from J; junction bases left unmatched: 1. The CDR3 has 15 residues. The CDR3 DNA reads TGTGCCAGCAGCGAACAGGGGGCAACTAATGAAAAACTGTTTTTT. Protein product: CASSEQGATNEKLFF.

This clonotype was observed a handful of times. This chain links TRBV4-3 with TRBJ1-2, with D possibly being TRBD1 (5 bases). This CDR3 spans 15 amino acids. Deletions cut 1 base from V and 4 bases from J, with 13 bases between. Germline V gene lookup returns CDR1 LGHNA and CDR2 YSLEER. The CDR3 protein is CASSQGAGVAYGYTF. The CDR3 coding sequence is TGCGCCAGCAGCCAAGGGGCGGGGGTTGCCTATGGCTACACCTTC.

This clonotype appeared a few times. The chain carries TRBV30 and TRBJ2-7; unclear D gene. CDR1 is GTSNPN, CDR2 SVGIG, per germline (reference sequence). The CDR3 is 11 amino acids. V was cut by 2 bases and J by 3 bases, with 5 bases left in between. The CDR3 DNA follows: TGTGCCTGGAGTTTAGACTACGAGCAGTACTTC. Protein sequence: CAWSLDYEQYF.

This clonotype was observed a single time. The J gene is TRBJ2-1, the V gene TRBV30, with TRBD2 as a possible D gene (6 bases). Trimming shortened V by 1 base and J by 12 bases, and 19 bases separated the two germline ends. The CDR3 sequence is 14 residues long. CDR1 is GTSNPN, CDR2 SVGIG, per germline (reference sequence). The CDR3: CAWSAKGLGGGQFF. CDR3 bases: TGTGCCTGGAGTGCCAAGGGACTGGGAGGTGGGCAGTTCTTC.

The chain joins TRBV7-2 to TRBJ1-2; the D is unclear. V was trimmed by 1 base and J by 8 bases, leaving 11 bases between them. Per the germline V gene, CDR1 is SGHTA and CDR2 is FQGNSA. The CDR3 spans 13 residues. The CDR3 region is CASSLDRENGYTF. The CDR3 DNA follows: TGTGCCAGCAGCTTAGATAGGGAGAACGGCTACACCTTC.

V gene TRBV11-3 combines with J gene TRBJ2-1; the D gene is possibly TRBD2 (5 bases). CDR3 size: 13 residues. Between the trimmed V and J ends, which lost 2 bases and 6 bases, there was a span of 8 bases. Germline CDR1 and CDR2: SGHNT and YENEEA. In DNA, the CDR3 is TGTGCCAGCAGCTTATTGGAGGTCAATGAGCAGTTCTTC. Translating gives CASSLLEVNEQFF.

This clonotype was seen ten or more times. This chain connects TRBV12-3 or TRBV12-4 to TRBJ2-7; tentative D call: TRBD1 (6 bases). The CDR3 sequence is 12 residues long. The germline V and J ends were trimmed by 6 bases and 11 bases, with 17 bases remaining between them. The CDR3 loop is CASRGRDIREYF. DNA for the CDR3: TGTGCCAGCAGGGGCCGGGACATACGAGAGTACTTC.

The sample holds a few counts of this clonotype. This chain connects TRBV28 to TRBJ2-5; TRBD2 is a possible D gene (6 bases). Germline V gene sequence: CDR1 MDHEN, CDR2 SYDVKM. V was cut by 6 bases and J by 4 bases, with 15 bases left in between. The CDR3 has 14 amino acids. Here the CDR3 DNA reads TGTGCCAGCAGATTAGCGGCAACCGGAGAGACCCAGTACTTC. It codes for CASRLAATGETQYF.

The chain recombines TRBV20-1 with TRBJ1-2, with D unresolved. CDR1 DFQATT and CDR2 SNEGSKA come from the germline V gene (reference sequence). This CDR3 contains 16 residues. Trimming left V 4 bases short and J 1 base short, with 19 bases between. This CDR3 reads CSAKPSGKADNYGYTF. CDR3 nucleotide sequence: TGCAGTGCTAAGCCCAGTGGTAAGGCAGATAACTATGGCTACACCTTC.

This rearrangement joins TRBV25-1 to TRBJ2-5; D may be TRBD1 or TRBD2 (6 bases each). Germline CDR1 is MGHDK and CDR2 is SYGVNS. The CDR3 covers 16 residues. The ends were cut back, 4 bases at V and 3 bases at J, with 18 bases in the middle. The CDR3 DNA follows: TGTGCCAGCAGTGGGGTCGAGGGGGGAATAAAAGAGACCCAGTACTTC. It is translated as CASSGVEGGIKETQYF.

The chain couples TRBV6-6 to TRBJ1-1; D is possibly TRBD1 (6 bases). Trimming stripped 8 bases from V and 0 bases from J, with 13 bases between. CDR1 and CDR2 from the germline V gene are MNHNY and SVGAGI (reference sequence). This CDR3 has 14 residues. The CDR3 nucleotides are TGTGCCAGCGCCCTAGCAGGGGTGAACACTGAAGCTTTCTTT. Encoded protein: CASALAGVNTEAFF.